What follows is one T cell receptor (beta chain) and its context. Its antigen remains unidentified. Germline V gene sequence: CDR1 SGHRS, CDR2 YFSETQ. Trimming removed 2 bases at V and 3 bases at J, with 14 bases between. The CDR3 has 15 residues. TRB rearrangements spanning V, D and J were amplified using mixed TRB-A/B primers. TCRdb processed the multiplex PCR reads anew with MiXCR; each CDR3 protein has one entry. The data show 1,800 or so distinct CDR3 sequences, 21% seen once. This sample is drawn from a study of T cell repertoires in aging, cancer and after chemotherapy. Turning to the study itself: Donors were grouped into six age bands spanning 30 or younger through 70 or older. Roughly 8.8 million TCR reads made up the full dataset. The study, taken as a whole, reports: Median generation probability rose over the chemotherapy interval in each cancer cohort, suggesting rebound thymic output. Untreated cancer patients had significantly lower blood TCR diversity than age-matched healthy donors.

Peripheral blood genomic DNA, not sorted cells or RNA, was the template. The TCR comes from a human donor with a blood cancer. The specimen was blood. This chain connects TRBV5-1 to TRBJ2-5, with D possibly TRBD2 on 6 matching bases. CDR3 sequence (DNA): TGCGCCAGCAGCTTCTACGGAGGGAACAAAGAGACCCAGTACTTC. Its translation is CASSFYGGNKETQYF.